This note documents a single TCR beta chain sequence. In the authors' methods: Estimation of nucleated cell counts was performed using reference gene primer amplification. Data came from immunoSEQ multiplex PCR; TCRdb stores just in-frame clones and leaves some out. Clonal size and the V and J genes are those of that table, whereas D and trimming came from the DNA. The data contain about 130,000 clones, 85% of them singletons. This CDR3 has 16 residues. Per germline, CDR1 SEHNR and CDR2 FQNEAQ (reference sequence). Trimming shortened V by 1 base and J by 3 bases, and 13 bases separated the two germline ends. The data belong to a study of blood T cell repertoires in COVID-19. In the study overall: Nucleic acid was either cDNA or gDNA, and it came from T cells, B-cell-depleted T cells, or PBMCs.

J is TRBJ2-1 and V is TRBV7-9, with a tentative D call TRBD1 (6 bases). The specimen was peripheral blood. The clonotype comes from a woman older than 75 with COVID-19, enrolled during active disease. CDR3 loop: CASSLGPTGDYNEQFF. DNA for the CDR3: TGTGCCAGCAGCTTAGGTCCGACAGGAGACTACAATGAGCAGTTCTTC.